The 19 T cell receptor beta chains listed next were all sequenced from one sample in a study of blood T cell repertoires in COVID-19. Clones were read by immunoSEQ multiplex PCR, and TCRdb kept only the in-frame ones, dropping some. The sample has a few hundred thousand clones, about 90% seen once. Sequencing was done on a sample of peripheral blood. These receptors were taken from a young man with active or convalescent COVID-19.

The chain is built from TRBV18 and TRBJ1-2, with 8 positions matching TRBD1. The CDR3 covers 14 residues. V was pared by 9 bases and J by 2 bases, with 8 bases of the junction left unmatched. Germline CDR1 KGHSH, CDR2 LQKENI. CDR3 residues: CARLGQGWNYGYTF. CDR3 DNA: TGTGCCAGACTAGGACAGGGCTGGAACTATGGCTACACCTTC.

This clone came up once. The CDR3 bases are TGTGCCAGCAGCTTAGAAGTGGGAAGGGGGAAAAAACTGTTTTTT. It codes for CASSLEVGRGKKLFF. The rearrangement uses TRBV7-6 and TRBJ1-4, with D maybe TRBD1 (6 bases). V was shortened by 1 base and J by 9 bases, with 15 bases between the two germline ends. Per the germline V gene, CDR1 is SGHVS and CDR2 is FNYEAQ. The CDR3 consists of 15 residues.

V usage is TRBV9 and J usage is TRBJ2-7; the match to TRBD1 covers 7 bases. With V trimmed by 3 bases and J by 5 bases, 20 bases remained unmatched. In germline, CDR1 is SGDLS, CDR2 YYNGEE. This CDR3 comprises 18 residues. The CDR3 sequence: CASSGGPNPRGIGNEQYF. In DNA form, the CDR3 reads TGTGCCAGCAGCGGAGGACCAAACCCCAGGGGGATTGGGAACGAGCAGTACTTC.

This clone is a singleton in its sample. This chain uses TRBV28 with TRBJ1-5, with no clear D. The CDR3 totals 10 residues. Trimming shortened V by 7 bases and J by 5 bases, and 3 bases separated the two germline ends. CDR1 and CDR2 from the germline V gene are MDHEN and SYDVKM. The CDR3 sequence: CASNYQPQHF. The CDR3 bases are TGTGCCAGCAACTATCAGCCCCAGCATTTT.

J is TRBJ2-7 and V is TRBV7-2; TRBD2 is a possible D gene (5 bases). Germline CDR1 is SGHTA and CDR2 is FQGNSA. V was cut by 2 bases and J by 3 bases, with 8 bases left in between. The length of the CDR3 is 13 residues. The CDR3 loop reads CASSLLRDYEQYF. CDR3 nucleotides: TGTGCCAGCAGCTTATTACGGGACTACGAGCAGTACTTC.

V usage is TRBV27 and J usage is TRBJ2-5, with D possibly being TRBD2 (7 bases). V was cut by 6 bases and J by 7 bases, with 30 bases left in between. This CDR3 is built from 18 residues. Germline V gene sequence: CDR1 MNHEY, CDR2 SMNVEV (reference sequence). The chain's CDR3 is CASRTFLGAGAGIRTQYF. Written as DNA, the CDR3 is TGTGCCAGCAGAACTTTCCTGGGGGCGGGAGCTGGTATTAGGACCCAGTACTTC.

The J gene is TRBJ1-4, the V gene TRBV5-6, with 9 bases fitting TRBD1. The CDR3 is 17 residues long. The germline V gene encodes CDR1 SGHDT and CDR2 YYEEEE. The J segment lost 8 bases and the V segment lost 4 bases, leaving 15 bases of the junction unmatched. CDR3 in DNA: TGTGCCAGCAGCCTAAAAGCTATCGGGACAGGGAGCGAAAAACTGTTTTTT. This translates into CASSLKAIGTGSEKLFF.

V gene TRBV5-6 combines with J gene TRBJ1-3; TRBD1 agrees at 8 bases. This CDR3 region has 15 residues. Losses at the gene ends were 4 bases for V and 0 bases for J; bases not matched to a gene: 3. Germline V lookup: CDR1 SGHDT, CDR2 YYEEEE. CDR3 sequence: CASSLQGVSGNTIYF. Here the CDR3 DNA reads TGTGCCAGCAGCCTACAGGGGGTCTCTGGAAACACCATATATTTT.

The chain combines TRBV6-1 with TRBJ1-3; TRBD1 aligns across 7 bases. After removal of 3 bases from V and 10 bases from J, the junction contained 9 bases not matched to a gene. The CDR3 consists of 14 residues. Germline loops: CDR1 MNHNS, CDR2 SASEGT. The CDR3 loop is CASSEKGAIVTIYF. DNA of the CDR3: TGTGCCAGCAGTGAGAAGGGGGCGATTGTTACCATATATTTT.

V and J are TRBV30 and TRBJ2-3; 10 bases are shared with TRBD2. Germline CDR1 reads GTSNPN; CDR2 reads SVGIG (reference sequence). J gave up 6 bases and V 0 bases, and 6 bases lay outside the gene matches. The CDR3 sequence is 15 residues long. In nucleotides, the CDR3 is TGTGCCTGGAGTGTACAGCGGGGGGGCCCCGATACGCAGTATTTT. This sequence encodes CAWSVQRGGPDTQYF. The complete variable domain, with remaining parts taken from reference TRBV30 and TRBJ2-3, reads SQTIHQWPATLVQPVGSPLSLECTVEGTSNPNLYWYRQAAGRGLQLLFYSVGIGQISSEVPQNLSASRPQDRQFILSSKKLLLSDSGFYLCAWSVQRGGPDTQYFGPGTRLTVL.

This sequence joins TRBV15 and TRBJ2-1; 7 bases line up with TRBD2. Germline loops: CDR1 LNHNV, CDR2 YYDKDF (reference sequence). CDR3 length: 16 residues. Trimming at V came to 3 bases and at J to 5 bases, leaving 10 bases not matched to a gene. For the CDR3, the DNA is TGTGCCACCAGCAGTTTTATCGGCGGGAGACACAATGAGCAGTTCTTC. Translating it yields CATSSFIGGRHNEQFF.

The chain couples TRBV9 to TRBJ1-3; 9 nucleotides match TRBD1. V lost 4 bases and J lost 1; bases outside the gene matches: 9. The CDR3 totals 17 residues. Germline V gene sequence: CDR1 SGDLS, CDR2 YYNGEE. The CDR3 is CASSIGTGIGSGNTIYF. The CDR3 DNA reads TGTGCCAGCAGCATAGGGACAGGGATAGGATCTGGAAACACCATATATTTT. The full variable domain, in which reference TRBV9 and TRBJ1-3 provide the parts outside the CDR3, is DSGVTQTPKHLITATGQRVTLRCSPRSGDLSVYWYQQSLDQGLQFLIQYYNGEERAKGNILERFSAQQFPDLHSELNLSSLELGDSALYFCASSIGTGIGSGNTIYFGEGSWLTVV.

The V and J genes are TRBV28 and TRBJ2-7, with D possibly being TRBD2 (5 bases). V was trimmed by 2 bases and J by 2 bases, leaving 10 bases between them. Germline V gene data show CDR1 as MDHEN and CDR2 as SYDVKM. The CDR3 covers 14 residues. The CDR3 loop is CASSLRRSPYEQYF. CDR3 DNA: TGTGCCAGCAGTTTAAGGAGGAGCCCCTACGAGCAGTACTTC.

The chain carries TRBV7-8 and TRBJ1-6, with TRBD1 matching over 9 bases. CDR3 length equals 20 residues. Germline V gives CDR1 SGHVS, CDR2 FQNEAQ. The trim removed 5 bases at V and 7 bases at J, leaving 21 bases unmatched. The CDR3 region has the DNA TGTGCCAGCAGCCGAGGCCAGGACAGGGGTCAATTTGGCGAGAATTCACCCCTCCACTTT. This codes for CASSRGQDRGQFGENSPLHF.

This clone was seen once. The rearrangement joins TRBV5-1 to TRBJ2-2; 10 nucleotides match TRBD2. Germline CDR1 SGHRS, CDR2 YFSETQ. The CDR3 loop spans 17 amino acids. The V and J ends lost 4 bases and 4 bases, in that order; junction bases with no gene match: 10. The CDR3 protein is CASSLGLARAGTGELFF. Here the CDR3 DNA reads TGCGCCAGCAGCCTGGGACTAGCGAGAGCGGGCACCGGGGAGCTGTTTTTT.

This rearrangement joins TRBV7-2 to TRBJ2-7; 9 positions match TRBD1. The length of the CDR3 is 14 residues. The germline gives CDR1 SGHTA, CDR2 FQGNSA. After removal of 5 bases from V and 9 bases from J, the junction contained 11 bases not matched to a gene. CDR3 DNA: TGTGCCAGCAGCAAAAGACAGGGGGTAGGCAGGCAGTACTTC. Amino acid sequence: CASSKRQGVGRQYF.

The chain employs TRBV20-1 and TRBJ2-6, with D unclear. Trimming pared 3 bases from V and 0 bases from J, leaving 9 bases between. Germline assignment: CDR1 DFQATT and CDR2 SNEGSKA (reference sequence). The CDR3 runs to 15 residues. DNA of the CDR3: TGCAGTGCTAGTATGCGGTCCTCTGGGGCCAACGTCCTGACTTTC. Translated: CSASMRSSGANVLTF.

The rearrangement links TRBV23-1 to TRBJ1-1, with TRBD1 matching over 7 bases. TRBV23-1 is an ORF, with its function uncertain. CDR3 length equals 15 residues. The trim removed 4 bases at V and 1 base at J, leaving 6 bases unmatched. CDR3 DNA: TGCGCCAGCAGTCCTACACAGGGGACGAACACTGAAGCTTTCTTT. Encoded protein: CASSPTQGTNTEAFF.

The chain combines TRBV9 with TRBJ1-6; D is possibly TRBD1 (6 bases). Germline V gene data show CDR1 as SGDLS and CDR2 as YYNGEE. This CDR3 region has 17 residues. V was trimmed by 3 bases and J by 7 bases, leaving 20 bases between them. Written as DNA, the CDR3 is TGTGCCAGCAGCGCCAGGGGCGACATGCTTCCGAATTCACCCCTCCACTTT. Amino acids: CASSARGDMLPNSPLHF.